This section outlines one T cell receptor (beta chain) sequence together with its context. In the authors' methods: Estimation of nucleated cell counts was performed using reference gene primer amplification. The assay was immunoSEQ multiplex PCR, and TCRdb's table has in-frame clones only and misses some. V, J and clone size reflect that table, while D and trimming were determined from the DNA. The sample shows 430,000 or so clones, roughly 90% of them seen only once. The entry originates in a study of blood T cell repertoires in COVID-19. Whole-study context: Whether acute or convalescent, the COVID-19 samples came from the United States, Italy and Spain. The cDNA or gDNA used as material had been derived from T cells, B-cell-depleted T cells, or PBMCs.

Enrolled during active infection, Seattle patients were then followed longitudinally. The sample was peripheral blood. The receptor was isolated from a man aged 18-30 years with COVID-19, enrolled during active disease.

As DNA, the CDR3 is TGTGCCAGAAGCTTGCGTGCAAACAGCGGATCCACAGATACGCAGTATTTT. Protein: CARSLRANSGSTDTQYF. The rearrangement uses TRBV5-3 and TRBJ2-3; tentative D call: TRBD2 (5 bases). TRBV5-3 is an ORF for which the function is uncertain. Trimming shortened V by 1 base and J by 2 bases, and 17 bases separated the two germline ends. The CDR3 length is 17 residues.